This T cell receptor beta chain is from a study of patients and donors after allogeneic stem cell transplantation. This clonotype was observed a few times. TCRdb processed the RT-PCR reads anew with MiXCR; each CDR3 protein has one entry. The table shows 150,000 to 250,000 distinct CDR3 sequences, with around two fifths occurring only once. The germline V gene encodes CDR1 DFQATT and CDR2 SNEGSKA (reference sequence). The CDR3 runs to 11 residues. Deletions cut 5 bases from V and 3 bases from J, with 7 bases between. V usage is TRBV20-1 and J usage is TRBJ1-1, with D maybe TRBD1 (5 bases). The clonotype comes from a human donor who was either an allogeneic HSCT recipient or a stem cell or donor lymphocyte infusion donor (not recorded which). It is not recorded whose cells these are; they may come from a transplant donor. Material for sequencing was blood, either unsorted or a sorted T cell fraction (not recorded which). In nucleotides, the CDR3 is TGCAGTGCTCGAGGGGACACTGAAGCTTTCTTT. Translating it yields CSARGDTEAFF.